This T cell receptor (beta chain) emerged from a study of T cells in Graves' hyperthyroidism and ophthalmopathy. Study findings and constraints: Most thyroid clonotypes that were expanded above 0.001 also turned up in blood.

Unmatched junction bases numbered 11, after V lost 5 bases and J lost 7 bases. Germline V gene data show CDR1 as MDHEN and CDR2 as SYDVKM. This CDR3 region has 15 residues. This clonotype showed up just a few times. The antigen is undetermined. From RNA transcripts, TCR beta CDR3 regions were amplified. First-round RT-PCR targeting the TCR CDR3 was performed with the HTBI primer set. TCRdb re-analysed the multiplex PCR reads in MiXCR, keeping a single row per CDR3 protein. The sample carries 620,000 or so distinct CDR3 sequences, about 14% recorded once. This chain joins TRBV28 and TRBJ2-3; 8 bases match TRBD1. The sequenced sample consisted of blood. This TCR derives from a woman aged 50 to 65 with Graves' ophthalmopathy. CDR3: CASSPLDRERNTQYF. The CDR3 DNA sequence: TGTGCCAGCAGTCCCTTGGACAGGGAACGTAATACGCAGTATTTT.